The entry that follows covers one T cell receptor gamma chain sequence. Its antigen remains unidentified. The TCRdb protein comes from a much larger clone and disagrees with this DNA's translation at residue 4, likely due to a read error; the protein given here is derived from the DNA. This CDR3 contains 14 residues. Looked up from germline, CDR1 is GITISATS and CDR2 is ISYDGTV (reference sequence). These data originate in a study of γδ T cells in repeated Plasmodium falciparum infection. Study-wide points: Many TCRgamma sequences overlapped between individuals in stable Vgamma9/Vdelta2+ repertoires.

TCRdb re-called clones from the multiplex PCR reads using CATT. This table has 25,000 to 30,000 gamma-chain clones, 3% appearing once. Vgamma9/Vdelta2+ and Vdelta2-negative gammadelta T cells were flow-sorted from PBMC for bulk sequencing. The origin of this receptor is a pool of human donors (malaria-infected and uninfected, not separated). The sequenced sample was gamma-delta T cells from blood. The J gene is TRGJ1 or TRGJ2, the V gene TRGV9. TCRdb gives no J gene; it was assigned here by matching the DNA to germline. The CDR3, as DNA: TGTGCCTTGAGGGAGGTGCTACCGAATTATAAGAAACTCTTT. It yields the protein CALREVLPNYKKLF.